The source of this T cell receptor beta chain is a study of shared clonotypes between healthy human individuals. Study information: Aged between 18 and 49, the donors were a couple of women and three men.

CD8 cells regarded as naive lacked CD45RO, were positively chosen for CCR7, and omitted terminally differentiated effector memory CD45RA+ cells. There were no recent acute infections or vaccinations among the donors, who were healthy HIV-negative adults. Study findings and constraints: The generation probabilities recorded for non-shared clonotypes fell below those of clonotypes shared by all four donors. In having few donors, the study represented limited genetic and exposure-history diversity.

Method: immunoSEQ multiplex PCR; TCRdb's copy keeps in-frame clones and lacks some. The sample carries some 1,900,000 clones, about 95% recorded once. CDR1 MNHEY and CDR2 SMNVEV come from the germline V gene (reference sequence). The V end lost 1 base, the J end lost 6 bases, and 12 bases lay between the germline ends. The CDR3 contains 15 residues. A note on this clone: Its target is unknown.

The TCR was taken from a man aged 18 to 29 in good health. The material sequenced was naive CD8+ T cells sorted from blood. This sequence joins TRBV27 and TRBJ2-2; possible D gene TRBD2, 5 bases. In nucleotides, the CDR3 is TGTGCCAGCAGTTTATTTGGATCGGAGGCCGGGGAGCTGTTTTTT. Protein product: CASSLFGSEAGELFF.